Presented here are 22 T cell receptor beta chains from one specimen sequenced in a study of CD8 T cells in Susac syndrome. RNA was extracted with the RNeasy kit, and a quantity of about 0.45 to 1 ug was reverse transcribed using random hexamers. From the immunoSEQ multiplex PCR reads, TCRdb called clonotypes with MiXCR, one entry per CDR3 protein. The table includes about 100,000 distinct CDR3 sequences, 95% detected once. Input material: CD8+ T cells from PBMCs. The origin of the receptors is a human donor with Susac syndrome.

DNA for the CDR3: TGCAGCGTTGAAGATAGTGTGAACATTCAGTACTTC. Protein product: CSVEDSVNIQYF. The chain employs TRBV29-1 and TRBJ2-4; D call uncertain. The CDR3 extends over 12 amino acids. The germline V and J ends were trimmed by 0 bases and 7 bases, with 7 bases remaining between them. CDR1 is SQVTM and CDR2 is ANQGSEA in the germline V gene.

The V and J genes are TRBV5-4 and TRBJ2-2; 7 positions agree with TRBD2. The CDR3 is made up of 14 amino acids. Germline trimming cut 6 bases from V and 5 bases from J; bases unmatched to any gene: 7. Germline CDR1 SGHNT, CDR2 YYREEE (reference sequence). The CDR3 region is CASKRFGGTGELFF. CDR3 nucleotides: TGTGCCAGCAAAAGATTCGGGGGGACCGGGGAGCTGTTTTTT.

This sequence joins TRBV20-1 and TRBJ2-7; tentatively, D is TRBD1 (6 bases). The germline V and J ends were trimmed by 3 bases and 2 bases, with 14 bases remaining between them. CDR1 is DFQATT and CDR2 is SNEGSKA in the germline V gene (reference sequence). The length of the CDR3 is 14 residues. The CDR3 region has the DNA TGCAGTGCTAGTACAGGGCTGTGGACCTACGAGCAGTACTTC. This gives the protein CSASTGLWTYEQYF.

The chain couples TRBV4-2 to TRBJ2-6; D ambiguous. Germline loops: CDR1 LGHNA, CDR2 YNFKEQ. This CDR3 region has 20 residues. V shed 1 base and J shed 1 base, with 20 bases lying between them. CDR3 in DNA: TGTGCCAGCAGCCAAGCCTCTGGGTCACTTAGGCTTTCTGGGGCCAACGTCCTGACTTTC. Translating gives CASSQASGSLRLSGANVLTF.

As for this clonotype: Mismatch with germline at one junction end may stem from a read error. The chain carries TRBV3-1 and TRBJ2-5, with D perhaps TRBD2 (7 bases). From germline, CDR1 is LGHDT and CDR2 YNNKEL (reference sequence). This CDR3 region has 15 residues. The CDR3 sequence is CASRGRGGPQEAQYF. The DNA for the CDR3 is TGTGCCAGCAGGGGTAGGGGGGGGCCTCAAGAGGCCCAGTACTTC.

The gene calls are TRBV29-1 and TRBJ2-1; D uncertain. Looked up from germline, CDR1 is SQVTM and CDR2 is ANQGSEA. The V end lost 4 bases, the J end lost 4 bases, and 5 bases lay between the germline ends. The CDR3 totals 11 residues. CDR3 loop: CSVGVYNEQFF. CDR3 nucleotide sequence: TGCAGCGTTGGAGTTTACAATGAGCAGTTCTTC.

CDR3 DNA: TGTGCCAGCAGTCACCGGTCGGGGGGGAATTCACCCCTCCACTTT. This sequence encodes CASSHRSGGNSPLHF. This chain uses TRBV12-3 or TRBV12-4 with TRBJ1-6, with D perhaps TRBD1 (5 bases). CDR3 length equals 15 residues. Trimming removed 5 bases at V and 7 bases at J, with 15 bases between.

This clonotype is a singleton in its sample. This chain uses TRBV7-3 with TRBJ2-3, with 8 positions matching TRBD2. CDR3 length: 16 residues. Looked up from germline, CDR1 is SGHTA and CDR2 is FQGTGA. V lost 2 bases and J lost 0; bases outside the gene matches: 4. In DNA, the CDR3 is TGTGCCAGCAGCTTATCAAGCGGGGGTAGCACAGATACGCAGTATTTT. Translating gives CASSLSSGGSTDTQYF.

This clonotype was recorded a few times. The chain combines TRBV7-9 with TRBJ2-1; D is ambiguous. The CDR3 has 11 residues. Trimming left V 9 bases short and J 6 bases short, with 9 bases between. Germline values: CDR1 SEHNR, CDR2 FQNEAQ (reference sequence). CDR3 DNA: TGTGCCAGTTCAACGGGCAATGAGCAGTTCTTC. Its protein is CASSTGNEQFF.

V is TRBV7-9 and J is TRBJ2-3; D assignment may be TRBD1 or TRBD2 (5 bases each). The CDR3 consists of 17 residues. CDR1 and CDR2 (germline): SEHNR, FQNEAQ (reference sequence). V was cut by 5 bases and J by 2 bases, with 20 bases left in between. The CDR3 is CASSPSRGAAYTDTQYF. The CDR3 DNA follows: TGTGCCAGCAGCCCCTCAAGGGGAGCGGCGTACACAGATACGCAGTATTTT.

This clonotype was seen more than once but under ten times. The CDR3: CASSQDGTGTYEQYF. CDR3 nucleotides: TGTGCCAGCAGCCAAGACGGGACAGGGACCTACGAGCAGTACTTC. This chain links TRBV3-1 with TRBJ2-7, with TRBD1 matching 9 bases. The CDR3 loop spans 15 amino acids. V shed 0 bases and J 2 bases; nucleotides not matched to a gene: 2. Per germline, CDR1 LGHDT and CDR2 YNNKEL (reference sequence).

This chain connects TRBV12-3 or TRBV12-4 to TRBJ2-7, with D perhaps matching TRBD1 or TRBD2 (6 bases each). V was shortened by 5 bases and J by 1 base, with 15 bases between the two germline ends. The CDR3 is made up of 15 amino acids. The CDR3 DNA is TGTGCCAGCAGTCCTCGCGGGGACACATCCTACGAGCAGTACTTC. Encoded protein: CASSPRGDTSYEQYF.

V and J are TRBV29-1 and TRBJ2-6, with D tentatively TRBD2 (6 bases). CDR3 length: 17 residues. V was clipped by 8 bases and J by 0 bases, with 20 bases between them. Looked up from germline, CDR1 is SQVTM and CDR2 is ANQGSEA. CDR3 nucleotide sequence: TGCAGCCCCGCGGGGCAGGGCCAACACTCTGGGGCCAACGTCCTGACTTTC. Translated, it gives CSPAGQGQHSGANVLTF.

On this clonotype: The junction departs from germline at one end; a sequencing error may be responsible. The J gene is TRBJ2-2, the V gene TRBV15; TRBD2 agrees at 8 bases. Germline CDR1 reads LNHNV; CDR2 reads YYDKDF (reference sequence). This CDR3 comprises 14 residues. In nucleotides, the CDR3 is TGTGCCAGCAGCGGGGGTAGTCACACCGGGGAGCTGTTTTTT. Protein product: CASSGGSHTGELFF. The full variable domain, its missing parts supplied by reference TRBV15 and TRBJ2-2, is DAMVIQNPRYQVTQFGKPVTLSCSQTLNHNVMYWYQQKSSQAPKLLFHYYDKDFNNEADTPDNFQSRRPNTSFCFLDIRSPGLGDTAMYLCASSGGSHTGELFFGEGSRLTVL.

The V call is TRBV29-1, the J call TRBJ1-1; D may be TRBD1 (5 bases). Trimming left V 6 bases short and J 3 bases short, with 14 bases between. The length of the CDR3 is 13 residues. In germline, CDR1 is SQVTM, CDR2 ANQGSEA. The CDR3 protein is CSVFGALDTEAFF. CDR3 nucleotides: TGCAGCGTCTTTGGGGCGTTGGACACTGAAGCTTTCTTT.

The J gene is TRBJ2-3, the V gene TRBV7-6; D is perhaps TRBD2 (6 bases). Between the trimmed V and J ends, which lost 5 bases and 6 bases, there was a span of 18 bases. The germline CDR1 and CDR2 sequences are SGHVS and FNYEAQ. This CDR3 comprises 15 residues. The CDR3 DNA reads TGTGCCAGCAGCCCAGGAGGAGGGAATACTGATACGCAGTATTTT. It codes for CASSPGGGNTDTQYF.

This chain uses TRBV27 with TRBJ2-7, with D possibly being TRBD1 or TRBD2 (5 bases each). V dropped 3 bases and J dropped 0 bases, with 9 bases sitting between them. The CDR3 contains 14 residues. Germline V gives CDR1 MNHEY, CDR2 SMNVEV (reference sequence). Written as DNA, the CDR3 is TGTGCCAGCAGTTTGGGGGTTAACTCCTACGAGCAGTACTTC. Protein: CASSLGVNSYEQYF.

This chain uses TRBV20-1 with TRBJ2-2, with 11 bases fitting TRBD2. CDR1 DFQATT and CDR2 SNEGSKA come from the germline V gene (reference sequence). The CDR3 runs 18 residues. Trimming at V came to 3 bases and at J to 5 bases, leaving 14 bases not matched to a gene. The DNA of the CDR3 is TGCAGTGCTAGCCCCCAAACCGGGACTAGCGGCTTAACCGGGGAGCTGTTTTTT. Translated, it gives CSASPQTGTSGLTGELFF.

V and J are TRBV24-1 and TRBJ2-1; D unresolved. The ends were cut back, 2 bases at V and 3 bases at J, with 13 bases in the middle. Germline V CDR1 and CDR2: KGHDR, SFDVKD. This CDR3 is built from 16 residues. The CDR3 nucleotides read TGTGCCACCAGTGATTCTGCCGAGGTAGGCTACAATGAGCAGTTCTTC. Translating it yields CATSDSAEVGYNEQFF.

The chain employs TRBV10-2 and TRBJ2-7; D not resolved. Germline-derived CDR1 and CDR2 are WSHSY and SAAADI. CDR3 length: 11 residues. The V end lost 8 bases, the J end lost 2 bases, and 7 bases lay between the germline ends. CDR3 residues: CASAGPYEQYF. In DNA, the CDR3 is TGCGCCAGCGCCGGCCCCTACGAGCAGTACTTC.

The chain is built from TRBV6-5 and TRBJ2-3; D remains ambiguous. Trimming pared 7 bases from V and 6 bases from J, leaving 8 bases between. The CDR3 has 11 amino acids. Germline V gives CDR1 MNHEY, CDR2 SVGAGI. The CDR3 sequence: CASTNGDTQYF. CDR3 nucleotide sequence: TGTGCCAGCACCAACGGGGATACGCAGTATTTT.

This clonotype was seen only once. V is TRBV27 and J is TRBJ1-1; D is unresolved. This CDR3 contains 13 residues. Trimming took 7 bases from V and 0 from J, leaving 9 bases between them. Germline CDR1 is MNHEY and CDR2 is SMNVEV (reference sequence). The CDR3 region has the DNA TGTGCCAGCATGGCGGCGGTGAACACTGAAGCTTTCTTT. Protein product: CASMAAVNTEAFF.